This T cell receptor beta chain was profiled in a study of blood T cell repertoires in COVID-19. Looking at the study overall: Samples taken during acute and convalescent COVID-19 were collected in the United States, Italy and Spain. Sources were T cells, B-cell-depleted T cells, or PBMCs; the material itself was cDNA or gDNA.

The CDR3 has 14 amino acids. V lost 3 bases and J lost 0, with 7 bases in between. Germline values: CDR1 SGHNT, CDR2 YENEEA. In the authors' methods: It was from reference gene primer amplification that nucleated cell counts were estimated. The assay was immunoSEQ multiplex PCR, and TCRdb's table has in-frame clones only and misses some. V and J calls and clone size are as listed in that table; D and trimming were resolved from the DNA. The sample records a few hundred thousand clones, over 75% being singletons. The receptor was derived from a woman aged 60-75 years with acute or convalescent COVID-19. The chain carries TRBV11-3 and TRBJ2-3, with TRBD1 as a possible D gene (5 bases). The source material was peripheral blood. The DNA for the CDR3 is TGTGCCAGCAGCTTGACAGCTAGCACAGATACGCAGTATTTT. Translation gives CASSLTASTDTQYF.